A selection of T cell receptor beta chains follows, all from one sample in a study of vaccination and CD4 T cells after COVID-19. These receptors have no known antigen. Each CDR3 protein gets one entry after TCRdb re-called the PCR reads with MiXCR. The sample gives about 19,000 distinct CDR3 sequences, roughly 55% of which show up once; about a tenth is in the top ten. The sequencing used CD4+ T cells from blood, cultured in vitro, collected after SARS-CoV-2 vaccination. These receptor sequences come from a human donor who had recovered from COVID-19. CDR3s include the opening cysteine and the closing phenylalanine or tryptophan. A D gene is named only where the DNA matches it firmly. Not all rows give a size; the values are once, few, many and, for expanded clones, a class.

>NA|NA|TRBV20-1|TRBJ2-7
CSARSLTRREQYF
TGCAGTGCTCGAAGCCTTACACGGCGCGAGCAGTACTTC
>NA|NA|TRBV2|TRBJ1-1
CASSVDRTNTEAFF
TGTGCCAGCAGTGTTGACAGGACGAACACTGAAGCTTTCTTT
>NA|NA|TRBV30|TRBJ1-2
CAWSSGFDSGYTF
TGTGCCTGGAGTTCAGGGTTTGACTCTGGCTACACCTTC
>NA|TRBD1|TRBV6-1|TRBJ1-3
CASAPGQGYRTGNTIYF
TGTGCCAGCGCGCCGGGACAGGGTTATCGGACTGGAAACACCATATATTTT
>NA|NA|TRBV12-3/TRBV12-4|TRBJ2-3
CASSFQDTQYF
TGTGCCAGCAGTTTCCAGGATACGCAGTATTTT
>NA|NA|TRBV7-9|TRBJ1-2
CASSYGGGRDYGYTF
TGTGCCAGCAGCTATGGGGGGGGCCGGGACTATGGCTACACCTTC
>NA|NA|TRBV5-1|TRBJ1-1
CASRSGAENTEAFF
TGCGCCAGCCGATCAGGGGCGGAGAACACTGAAGCTTTCTTT
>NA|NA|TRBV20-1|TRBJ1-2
CSARPRLGSFYGYTF
TGCAGTGCTAGACCCCGCCTTGGGTCGTTCTATGGCTACACCTTC
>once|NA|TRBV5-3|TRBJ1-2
CARSLGMTRTNYGYTF
TGTGCCAGAAGCTTGGGGATGACAAGAACAAACTATGGCTACACCTTC
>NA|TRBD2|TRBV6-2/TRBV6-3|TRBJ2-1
CASSYRLAGYNEQFF
TGTGCCAGCAGTTATAGACTAGCGGGGTACAATGAGCAGTTCTTC
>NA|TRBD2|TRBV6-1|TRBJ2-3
CASSNAALAGVGEYF
TGTGCCAGCTCCAACGCGGCCCTAGCGGGAGTCGGGGAGTATTTT
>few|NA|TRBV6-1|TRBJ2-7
CASSPPTGSYEQYF
TGTGCCAGCAGCCCTCCGACAGGCTCCTACGAGCAGTACTTC
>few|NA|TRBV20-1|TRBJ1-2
CSARGGEGGYYGYTF
TGCAGTGCTAGAGGCGGGGAGGGAGGGTACTATGGCTACACCTTC
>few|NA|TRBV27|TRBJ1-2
CASSFTPANYGYTF
TGTGCCAGCAGTTTCACCCCGGCTAACTATGGCTACACCTTC
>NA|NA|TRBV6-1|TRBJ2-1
CASSRGGWEDNEQFF
TGTGCCAGCAGCCGAGGGGGCTGGGAGGACAATGAGCAGTTCTTC
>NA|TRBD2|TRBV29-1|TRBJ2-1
CSVILAGGLNEQFF
TGCAGCGTTATACTAGCGGGGGGACTGAACGAGCAGTTCTTC
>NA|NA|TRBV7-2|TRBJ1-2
CASSLDRTGGRDGYTF
TGTGCCAGCAGCTTAGACAGGACCGGGGGAAGAGATGGCTACACCTTC
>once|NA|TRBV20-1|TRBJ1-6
CSARGGGGGIGSPLHF
TGCAGTGCTAGAGGCGGGGGGGGAGGGATAGGATCACCCCTCCACTTT
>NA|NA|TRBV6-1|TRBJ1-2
CASRSVGGSSPYYGYTF
TGTGCCAGCAGGTCCGTAGGGGGATCATCGCCTTACTATGGCTACACCTTC
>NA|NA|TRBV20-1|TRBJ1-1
CSARGPGVAFF
TGCAGTGCTAGGGGGCCGGGAGTAGCTTTCTTT
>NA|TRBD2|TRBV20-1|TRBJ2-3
CSALISGRADTQYF
TGCAGTGCCCTGATCAGCGGGAGGGCCGATACGCAGTATTTT
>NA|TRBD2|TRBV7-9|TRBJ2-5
CASSPPGGETQYF
TGTGCCAGCAGCCCCCCCGGGGGGGAGACCCAGTACTTC
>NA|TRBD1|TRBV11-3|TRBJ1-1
CATSIVRDREAFF
TGTGCCACCAGCATAGTAAGGGACAGGGAAGCTTTCTTT
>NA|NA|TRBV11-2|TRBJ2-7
CASSFGYTYEQYF
TGTGCCAGCAGTTTTGGATACACCTACGAGCAGTACTTC